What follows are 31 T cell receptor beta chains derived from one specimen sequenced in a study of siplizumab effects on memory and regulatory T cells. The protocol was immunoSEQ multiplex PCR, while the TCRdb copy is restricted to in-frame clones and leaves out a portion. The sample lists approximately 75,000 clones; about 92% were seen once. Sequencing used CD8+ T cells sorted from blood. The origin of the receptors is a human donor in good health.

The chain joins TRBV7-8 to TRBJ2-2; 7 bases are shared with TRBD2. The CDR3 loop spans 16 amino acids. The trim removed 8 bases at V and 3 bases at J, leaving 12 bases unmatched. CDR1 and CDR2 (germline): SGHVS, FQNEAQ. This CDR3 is CASVTGSGVDTGELFF. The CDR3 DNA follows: TGTGCCAGCGTCACCGGGAGCGGGGTTGACACCGGGGAGCTGTTTTTT. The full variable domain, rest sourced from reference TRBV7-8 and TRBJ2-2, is GAGVSQSPRYKVAKRGQDVALRCDPISGHVSLFWYQQALGQGPEFLTYFQNEAQLDKSGLPSDRFFAERPEGSVSTLKIQRTQQEDSAVYLCASVTGSGVDTGELFFGEGSRLTVL.

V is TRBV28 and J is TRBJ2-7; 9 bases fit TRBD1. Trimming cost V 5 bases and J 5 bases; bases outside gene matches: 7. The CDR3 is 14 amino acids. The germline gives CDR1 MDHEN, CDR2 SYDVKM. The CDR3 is CASSTPGQGNEQYF. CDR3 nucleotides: TGTGCCAGCAGTACCCCGGGACAGGGCAACGAGCAGTACTTC.

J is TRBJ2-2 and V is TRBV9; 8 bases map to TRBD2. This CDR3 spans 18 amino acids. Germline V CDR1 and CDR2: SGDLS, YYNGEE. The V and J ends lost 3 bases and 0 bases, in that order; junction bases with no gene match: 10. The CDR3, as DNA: TGTGCCAGCAGCGGGTTAGCGGGGACTGCCGCGAACACCGGGGAGCTGTTTTTT. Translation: CASSGLAGTAANTGELFF.

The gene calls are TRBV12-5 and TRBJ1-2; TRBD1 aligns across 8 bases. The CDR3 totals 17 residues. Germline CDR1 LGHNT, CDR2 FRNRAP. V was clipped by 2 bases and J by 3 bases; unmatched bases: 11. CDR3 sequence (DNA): TGTGCTAGTGGTTTGCCAGGGGGCAGACAGGCTGACTATGGCTACACCTTC. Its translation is CASGLPGGRQADYGYTF.

The CDR3 protein is CASSYSDGYEQYF. The CDR3 DNA reads TGTGCCAGCAGTTACTCAGACGGGTACGAGCAGTACTTC. The rearrangement uses TRBV6-5 and TRBJ2-7; no definite D call. Germline V CDR1 and CDR2: MNHEY, SVGAGI. V was shortened by 0 bases and J by 4 bases, with 7 bases between the two germline ends. This CDR3 has 13 amino acids.

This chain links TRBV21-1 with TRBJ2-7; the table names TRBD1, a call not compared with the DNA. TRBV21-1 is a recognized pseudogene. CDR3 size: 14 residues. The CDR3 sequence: CASIPGQGAGEQYF. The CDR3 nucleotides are TGTGCCAGCATCCCGGGACAGGGGGCTGGCGAGCAGTACTTC.

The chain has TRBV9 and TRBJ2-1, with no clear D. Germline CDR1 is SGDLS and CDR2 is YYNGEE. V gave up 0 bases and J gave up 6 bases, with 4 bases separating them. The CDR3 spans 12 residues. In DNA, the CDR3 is TGTGCCAGCAGCGTAGTAAGCAATGAGCAGTTCTTC. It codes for CASSVVSNEQFF.

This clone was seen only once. CDR3 region: CATSSSLAKNIQYF. CDR3 coding DNA: TGTGCCACCAGCAGTAGCTTAGCCAAAAACATTCAGTACTTC. The chain recombines TRBV15 with TRBJ2-4; D is unresolved. V lost 3 bases and J lost 0, with 6 bases in between. The CDR3 is made up of 14 amino acids. Germline CDR1 and CDR2: LNHNV and YYDKDF (reference sequence).

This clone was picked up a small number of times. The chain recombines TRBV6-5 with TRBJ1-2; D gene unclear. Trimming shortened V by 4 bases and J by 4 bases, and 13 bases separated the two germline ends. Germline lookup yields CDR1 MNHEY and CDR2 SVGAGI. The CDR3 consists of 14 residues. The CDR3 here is CASSFVGGSYGYTF. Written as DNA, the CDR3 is TGTGCCAGCAGTTTCGTGGGAGGAAGCTATGGCTACACCTTC.

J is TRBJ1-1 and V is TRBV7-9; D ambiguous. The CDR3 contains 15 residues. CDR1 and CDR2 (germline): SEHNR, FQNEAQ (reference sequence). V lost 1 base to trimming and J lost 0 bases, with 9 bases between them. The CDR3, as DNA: TGTGCCAGCAGCTTAGGGGAGCAAATGAACACTGAAGCTTTCTTT. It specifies CASSLGEQMNTEAFF. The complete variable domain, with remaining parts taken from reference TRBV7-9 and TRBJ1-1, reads DTGVSQNPRHKITKRGQNVTFRCDPISEHNRLYWYRQTLGQGPEFLTYFQNEAQLEKSRLLSDRFSAERPKGSFSTLEIQRTEQGDSAMYLCASSLGEQMNTEAFFGQGTRLTVV.

Here the CDR3 DNA reads TGTGCCAGTAGTGGGGGGCGCACAGATACGCAGTATTTT. This sequence encodes CASSGGRTDTQYF. The chain couples TRBV19 to TRBJ2-3; D assignment may be TRBD1 or TRBD2 (6 bases each). Germline CDR1 reads LNHDA; CDR2 reads SQIVND (reference sequence). The CDR3 is 13 amino acids. The germline V and J ends were trimmed by 5 bases and 1 base, with 7 bases remaining between them.

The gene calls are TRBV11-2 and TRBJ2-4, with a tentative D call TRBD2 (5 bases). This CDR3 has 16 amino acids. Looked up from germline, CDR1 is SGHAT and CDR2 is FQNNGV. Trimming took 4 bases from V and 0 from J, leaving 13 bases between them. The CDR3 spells CASSWRVSLAKNIQYF. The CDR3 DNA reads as TGTGCCAGCAGCTGGCGGGTAAGCCTAGCCAAAAACATTCAGTACTTC.

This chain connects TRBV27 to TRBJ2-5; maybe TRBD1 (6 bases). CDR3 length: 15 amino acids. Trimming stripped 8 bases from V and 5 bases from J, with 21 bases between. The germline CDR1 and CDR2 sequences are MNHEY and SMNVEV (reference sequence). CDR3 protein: CASGSSGQPWETQYF. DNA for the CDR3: TGTGCCAGCGGTAGCTCGGGACAACCCTGGGAGACCCAGTACTTC.

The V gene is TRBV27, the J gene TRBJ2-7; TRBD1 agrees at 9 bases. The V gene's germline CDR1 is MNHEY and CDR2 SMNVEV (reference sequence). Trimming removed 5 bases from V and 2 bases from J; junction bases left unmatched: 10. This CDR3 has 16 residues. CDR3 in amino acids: CASSSIPGTGTYEQYF. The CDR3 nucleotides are TGTGCCAGCAGTAGTATACCCGGGACAGGGACCTACGAGCAGTACTTC.

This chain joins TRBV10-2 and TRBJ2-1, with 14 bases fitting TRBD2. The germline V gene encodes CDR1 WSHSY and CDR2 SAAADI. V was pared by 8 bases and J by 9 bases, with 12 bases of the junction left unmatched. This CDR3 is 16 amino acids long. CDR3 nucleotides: TGCGCCAGCTCCAGACTAGCGGGGGGGCACTTGAGTGAGCAGTTCTTC. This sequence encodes CASSRLAGGHLSEQFF.

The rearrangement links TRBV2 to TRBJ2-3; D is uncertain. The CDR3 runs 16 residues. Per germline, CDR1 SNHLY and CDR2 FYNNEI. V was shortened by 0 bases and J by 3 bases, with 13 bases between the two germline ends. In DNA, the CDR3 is TGTGCCAGCAGTGAAGCGCTAGGGTCGGAGACAGATACGCAGTATTTT. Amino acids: CASSEALGSETDTQYF.

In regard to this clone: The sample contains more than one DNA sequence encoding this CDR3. CDR3 coding DNA: TGTGCCAGCAGCTGGGAGGACAGGGACACTGAAGCTTTCTTT. Residues: CASSWEDRDTEAFF. The chain joins TRBV5-6 to TRBJ1-1; 8 bases match TRBD1. With V trimmed by 3 bases and J by 3 bases, 4 bases remained unmatched. The CDR3 extends over 14 amino acids. Looked up from germline, CDR1 is SGHDT and CDR2 is YYEEEE.

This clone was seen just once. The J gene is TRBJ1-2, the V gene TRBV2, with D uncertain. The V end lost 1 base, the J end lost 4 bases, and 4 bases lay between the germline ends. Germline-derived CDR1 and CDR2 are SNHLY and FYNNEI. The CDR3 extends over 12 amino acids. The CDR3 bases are TGTGCCAGCAGTGAAGAAACCTATGGCTACACCTTC. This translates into CASSEETYGYTF. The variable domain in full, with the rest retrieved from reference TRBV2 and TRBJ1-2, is EPEVTQTPSHQVTQMGQEVILRCVPISNHLYFYWYRQILGQKVEFLVSFYNNEISEKSEIFDDQFSVERPDGSNFTLKIRSTKLEDSAMYFCASSEETYGYTFGSGTRLTVV.

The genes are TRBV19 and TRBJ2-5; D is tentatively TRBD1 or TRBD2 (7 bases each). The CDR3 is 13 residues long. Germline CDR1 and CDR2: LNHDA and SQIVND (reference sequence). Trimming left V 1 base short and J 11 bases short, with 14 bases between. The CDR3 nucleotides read TGTGCCAGTAGTATAGGGGCAGGGGGGGATCAGTACTTC. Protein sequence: CASSIGAGGDQYF.

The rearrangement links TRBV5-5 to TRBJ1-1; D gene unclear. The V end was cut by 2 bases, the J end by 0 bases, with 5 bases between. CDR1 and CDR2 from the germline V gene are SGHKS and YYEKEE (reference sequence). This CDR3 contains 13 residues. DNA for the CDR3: TGTGCCAGCAGCTTAAGTTTGAACACTGAAGCTTTCTTT. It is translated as CASSLSLNTEAFF.

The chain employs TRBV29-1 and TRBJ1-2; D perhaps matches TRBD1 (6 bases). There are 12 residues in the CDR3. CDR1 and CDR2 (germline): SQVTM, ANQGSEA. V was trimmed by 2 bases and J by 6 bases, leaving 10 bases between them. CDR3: CSVEQGSNGYTF. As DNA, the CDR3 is TGCAGCGTTGAACAGGGGTCAAATGGCTACACCTTC.

The CDR3 here is CAISETGDEQYF. The CDR3 DNA reads TGTGCCATCAGTGAAACGGGGGACGAGCAGTACTTC. The V and J genes are TRBV10-3 and TRBJ2-7; D may be TRBD2 (6 bases). V gave up 3 bases and J gave up 5 bases, with 8 bases separating them. Germline CDR1 ENHRY, CDR2 SYGVKD. There are 12 residues in the CDR3.

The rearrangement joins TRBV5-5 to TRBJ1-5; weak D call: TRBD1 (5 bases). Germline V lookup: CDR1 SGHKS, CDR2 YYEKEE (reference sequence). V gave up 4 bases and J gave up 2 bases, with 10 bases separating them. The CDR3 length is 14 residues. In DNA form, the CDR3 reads TGTGCCAGCAGCCACCAGGGCGGCAATCAGCCCCAGCATTTT. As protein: CASSHQGGNQPQHF.

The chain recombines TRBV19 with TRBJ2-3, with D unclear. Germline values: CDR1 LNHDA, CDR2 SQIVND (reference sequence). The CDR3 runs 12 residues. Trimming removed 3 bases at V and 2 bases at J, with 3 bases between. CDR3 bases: TGTGCCAGTAGTATGATCACAGATACGCAGTATTTT. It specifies CASSMITDTQYF. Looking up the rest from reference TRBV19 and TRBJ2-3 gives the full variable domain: DGGITQSPKYLFRKEGQNVTLSCEQNLNHDAMYWYRQDPGQGLRLIYYSQIVNDFQKGDIAEGYSVSREKKESFPLTVTSAQKNPTAFYLCASSMITDTQYFGPGTRLTVL.

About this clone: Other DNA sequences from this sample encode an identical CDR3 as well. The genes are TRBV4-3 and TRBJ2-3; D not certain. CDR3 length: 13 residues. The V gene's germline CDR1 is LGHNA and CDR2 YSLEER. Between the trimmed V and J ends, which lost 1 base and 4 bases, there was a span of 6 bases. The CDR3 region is CASSQGQADTQYF. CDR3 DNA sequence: TGCGCCAGCAGCCAAGGCCAGGCAGATACGCAGTATTTT.

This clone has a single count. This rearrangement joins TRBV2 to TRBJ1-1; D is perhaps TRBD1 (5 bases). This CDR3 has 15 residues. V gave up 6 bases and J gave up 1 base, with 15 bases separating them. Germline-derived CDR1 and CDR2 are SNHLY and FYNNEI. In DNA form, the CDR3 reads TGTGCCAGCAGCCCCTACCCGGACACGAACACTGAAGCTTTCTTT. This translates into CASSPYPDTNTEAFF.

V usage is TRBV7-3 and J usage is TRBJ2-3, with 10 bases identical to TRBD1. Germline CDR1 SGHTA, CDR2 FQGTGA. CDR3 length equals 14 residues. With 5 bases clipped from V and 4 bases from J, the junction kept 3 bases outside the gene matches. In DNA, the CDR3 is TGTGCCAGCAGCCCCGGACAGGGGGCAGATACGCAGTATTTT. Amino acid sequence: CASSPGQGADTQYF.

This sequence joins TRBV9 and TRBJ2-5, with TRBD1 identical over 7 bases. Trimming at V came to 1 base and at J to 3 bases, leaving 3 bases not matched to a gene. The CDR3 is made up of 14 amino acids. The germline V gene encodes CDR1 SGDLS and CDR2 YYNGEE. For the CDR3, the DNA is TGTGCCAGCAGCGTATGGCAGGGGGAAGAGACCCAGTACTTC. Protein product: CASSVWQGEETQYF.

The CDR3 region is CSVDQGGSYEQYF. In nucleotides, the CDR3 is TGCAGCGTTGATCAGGGGGGCTCCTACGAGCAGTACTTC. The chain couples TRBV29-1 to TRBJ2-7; perhaps TRBD1 as D (7 bases). CDR3 length equals 13 residues. V shed 3 bases and J shed 0 bases, with 9 bases lying between them. Germline CDR1 and CDR2: SQVTM and ANQGSEA.

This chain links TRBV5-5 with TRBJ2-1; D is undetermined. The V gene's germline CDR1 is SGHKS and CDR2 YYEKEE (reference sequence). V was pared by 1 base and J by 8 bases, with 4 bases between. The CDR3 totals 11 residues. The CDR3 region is CASSLIYEQFF. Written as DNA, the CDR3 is TGTGCCAGCAGCTTGATCTATGAGCAGTTCTTC.

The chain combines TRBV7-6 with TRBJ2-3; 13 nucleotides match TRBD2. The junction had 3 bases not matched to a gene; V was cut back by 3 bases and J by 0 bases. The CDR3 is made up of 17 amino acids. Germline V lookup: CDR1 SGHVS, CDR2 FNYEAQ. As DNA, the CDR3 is TGTGCCAGCAGCTTGCTGACTAGCGGGGGGAGCACAGATACGCAGTATTTT. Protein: CASSLLTSGGSTDTQYF.